Listed below are T cell receptor beta chains from one sample, sequenced in a study of beta chain features in type 1 diabetes. The method was immunoSEQ multiplex PCR; TCRdb's version includes in-frame clones alone and lacks a portion of them. The table lists about 150,000 clones, 13% of them singletons. The specimen sequenced was central memory CD4+ T cells from blood. Source of these receptors: a man in his late teens or twenties with type 1 diabetes. The CDR3 runs from the conserved cysteine through the conserved F or W. Each record gives: V gene, D gene, J gene, clone size, CDR3 protein, CDR3 DNA. A D gene is named only where the DNA matches it firmly. Not every row has a clone size; where given, it reads once, few, many or a size class.

>TRBV7-9|NA|TRBJ2-5|few
CASSHALKGETQYF
TGTGCCAGCAGCCACGCCTTAAAAGGCGAGACCCAGTACTTC
>TRBV28|NA|TRBJ2-3|few
CASSLRSDTQYF
TGTGCCAGCAGTTTAAGATCAGATACGCAGTATTTT
>TRBV4-1|TRBD1|TRBJ2-4|NA
CASSHPIRDSLGNRAKNIQYF
TGCGCCAGCAGCCACCCAATAAGGGACAGCCTTGGTAATAGAGCCAAAAACATTCAGTACTTC
>TRBV15|NA|TRBJ1-2|NA
CATSRTGEEAPTF
TGTGCCACCAGCAGGACCGGAGAGGAGGCCCCTACCTTC
>TRBV28|NA|TRBJ1-1|NA
CASSHASPRTEAFF
TGTGCCAGCAGCCACGCGAGCCCTCGCACTGAAGCTTTCTTT
>TRBV9|NA|TRBJ1-4|few
CASSVATGGKLFF
TGTGCCAGCAGCGTAGCTACCGGAGGAAAACTGTTTTTT
>TRBV7-9|NA|TRBJ1-5|NA
CASSLADTYSNQPQHF
TGTGCCAGCAGCTTAGCAGACACCTATAGCAATCAGCCCCAGCATTTT
>TRBV28|NA|TRBJ2-7|few
CASSENSYEQYF
TGTGCCAGCAGTGAAAACTCCTACGAGCAGTACTTC
>TRBV30|TRBD1|TRBJ2-3|NA
CAWSAGQGQGDTQYF
TGTGCCTGGAGTGCGGGACAGGGGCAAGGAGATACGCAGTATTTT
>TRBV5-1|NA|TRBJ2-7|NA
CASSEGPTGSYEQYF
TGCGCCAGCAGCGAAGGCCCGACGGGATCCTACGAGCAGTACTTC
>TRBV6-5|TRBD1|TRBJ1-1|NA
CASSARTGDTEAFF
TGTGCCAGCAGTGCTAGGACAGGGGACACTGAAGCTTTCTTT
>TRBV6-1|NA|TRBJ2-3|few
CASSENPGDTQYF
TGTGCCAGCAGCGAAAACCCTGGGGATACGCAGTATTTT
>TRBV6-1|NA|TRBJ2-5|NA
CASSYGETQYF
TGTGCCAGCAGTTACGGGGAGACCCAGTACTTC
>TRBV5-4|NA|TRBJ2-1|NA
CASSRDPSSYNEQFF
TGTGCCAGCAGCCGGGACCCCAGCTCCTACAATGAGCAGTTCTTC
>TRBV19|NA|TRBJ1-1|few
CASRDPGWTEAFF
TGTGCCAGTAGAGACCCAGGGTGGACTGAAGCTTTCTTT
>TRBV4-2|NA|TRBJ2-1|many
CASSQDQASSYNEQFF
TGTGCCAGCAGCCAAGATCAGGCGAGCTCCTACAATGAGCAGTTCTTC
>TRBV7-9|NA|TRBJ1-2|few
CASSLAGVEYGYTF
TGTGCCAGCAGCTTAGCAGGGGTGGAATATGGCTACACCTTC
>TRBV10-3|NA|TRBJ1-5|few
CAISDSDQPQHF
TGTGCCATCAGTGACTCAGACCAGCCCCAGCATTTT
>TRBV5-1|NA|TRBJ2-5|NA
CASSLAGANQETQYF
TGCGCCAGCAGCTTGGCAGGGGCAAACCAAGAGACCCAGTACTTC
>TRBV4-1|NA|TRBJ2-3|few
CASSQVATAGAGTQYF
TGCGCCAGCAGCCAAGTTGCCACGGCCGGGGCGGGTACGCAGTATTTT
>TRBV27|TRBD1|TRBJ1-1|NA
CASSPTDRMNTEAFF
TGTGCCAGCAGTCCTACGGACAGGATGAACACTGAAGCTTTCTTT
>TRBV6-6|TRBD1|TRBJ2-7|NA
CASSGQGEQYF
TGTGCCAGCAGTGGACAGGGAGAGCAGTACTTC
>TRBV18|NA|TRBJ1-5|few
CASSPWTDQPQHF
TGTGCCAGCTCACCTTGGACAGATCAGCCCCAGCATTTT
>TRBV28|TRBD1|TRBJ2-3|NA
CAITSGQGADTQYF
TGTGCCATAACGTCGGGACAGGGGGCAGATACGCAGTATTTT
>TRBV5-1|NA|TRBJ2-3|NA
CASSTDPTDTQYF
TGCGCCAGCAGCACGGACCCCACAGATACGCAGTATTTT
>TRBV7-9|TRBD1|TRBJ1-1|NA
CASSSIDRGGEAFF
TGTGCCAGCAGCTCCATCGACAGGGGGGGAGAAGCTTTCTTT
>TRBV19|TRBD2|TRBJ2-7|NA
CATSPASGDFYEQYF
TGTGCCACCTCCCCCGCTAGCGGGGATTTCTACGAGCAGTACTTC
>TRBV29-1|NA|TRBJ1-2|NA
CSASTGNYGYTF
TGCAGCGCCTCGACAGGAAACTATGGCTACACCTTC
>TRBV19|NA|TRBJ1-1|NA
CASSMLVPSEAFF
TGTGCCAGTAGTATGCTCGTACCCTCTGAAGCTTTCTTT
>TRBV10-3|TRBD1|TRBJ2-6|many
CAIPGQASSGANVLTF
TGTGCCATCCCGGGACAGGCGAGCTCTGGGGCCAACGTCCTGACTTTC
>TRBV13|NA|TRBJ1-2|NA
CASSLTGARVYGYTF
TGTGCCAGCAGCTTAACCGGGGCCCGAGTCTATGGCTACACCTTC
>TRBV6-1|NA|TRBJ1-2|few
CASSEDVRSYGYTF
TGTGCCAGCAGTGAAGACGTACGGAGCTATGGCTACACCTTC
>TRBV29-1|TRBD2|TRBJ2-3|few
CSVEGLAGLNTDTQYF
TGCAGCGTTGAAGGTCTAGCGGGACTGAACACAGATACGCAGTATTTT
>TRBV7-9|NA|TRBJ2-7|few
CASWGTNYEQYF
TGTGCCAGCTGGGGTACCAACTACGAGCAGTACTTC
>TRBV6-5|NA|TRBJ2-3|NA
CASNGRGGEDTQYF
TGTGCCAGCAATGGGAGGGGGGGCGAAGATACGCAGTATTTT
>TRBV30|NA|TRBJ1-6|few
CAWSVAGTGTPLHF
TGTGCCTGGAGTGTTGCGGGTACAGGTACACCCCTCCACTTT
>TRBV9|TRBD1|TRBJ1-1|many
CASSPGTGANTEAFF
TGTGCCAGCAGCCCCGGGACAGGGGCGAACACTGAAGCTTTCTTT
>TRBV4-2|TRBD1|TRBJ2-1|few
CASSQGTGATYNEQFF
TGTGCCAGCAGCCAGGGGACAGGGGCGACCTACAATGAGCAGTTCTTC
>TRBV4-1|NA|TRBJ1-1|NA
CASRDSQNTEAFF
TGCGCCAGCAGGGACAGCCAGAACACTGAAGCTTTCTTT
>TRBV5-4|NA|TRBJ1-2|NA
CASSNSQERYTF
TGTGCCAGCAGCAATTCACAGGAGCGCTACACCTTC
>TRBV7-3|NA|TRBJ2-7|few
CASSLVGGSYEQYF
TGTGCCAGCAGCTTAGTCGGGGGCAGCTACGAGCAGTACTTC
>TRBV23-1|NA|TRBJ2-7|NA
CASSHGRGYEQYF
TGCGCCAGCAGTCACGGCAGGGGATACGAGCAGTACTTC
>TRBV5-1|NA|TRBJ2-7|NA
CASSAGTDSYEQYF
TGCGCCAGCAGCGCAGGGACGGATTCCTACGAGCAGTACTTC
>TRBV19|NA|TRBJ2-4|NA
CASSAGGAKNIQYF
TGTGCCAGTTCGGCGGGTGGAGCCAAAAACATTCAGTACTTC
>TRBV14|TRBD2|TRBJ2-5|NA
CASSRPPRGTSAPQETQYF
TGTGCCAGCAGCCGACCTCCGAGGGGGACTAGTGCTCCCCAAGAGACCCAGTACTTC
>TRBV27|NA|TRBJ1-1|NA
CASSSTVNTEAFF
TGTGCCAGCAGCTCTACAGTTAACACTGAAGCTTTCTTT
>TRBV25-1|TRBD1|TRBJ1-6|many
CASSGGTVNSPLHF
TGTGCCAGCAGTGGGGGGACAGTTAATTCACCCCTCCACTTT
>TRBV28|NA|TRBJ1-5|few
CASSLRQAGNQPQHF
TGTGCCAGCAGTTTAAGACAGGCCGGCAATCAGCCCCAGCATTTT
>TRBV19|NA|TRBJ2-7|few
CASKRFHTTYEQYF
TGTGCCAGTAAGAGATTTCACACAACCTACGAGCAGTACTTC
>TRBV6-5|TRBD1|TRBJ1-1|NA
CASNGQGITEAFF
TGTGCCAGCAACGGACAGGGAATTACTGAAGCTTTCTTT
>TRBV7-9|TRBD1|TRBJ1-4|NA
CASYQVDRRDEKLFF
TGTGCCAGCTACCAGGTGGACAGGCGGGATGAAAAACTGTTTTTT
>TRBV30|TRBD1|TRBJ2-2|few
CAWNQGASPGELFF
TGTGCCTGGAACCAGGGGGCTTCTCCCGGGGAGCTGTTTTTT
>TRBV27|NA|TRBJ2-7|NA
CASSNRVSSYEQYF
TGTGCCAGCAGCAACAGGGTTAGCTCCTACGAGCAGTACTTC
>TRBV2|NA|TRBJ1-6|few
CASSEGQPNSPLHF
TGTGCCAGCAGTGAAGGGCAGCCCAATTCACCCCTCCACTTT
>TRBV7-9|TRBD2|TRBJ2-1|NA
CASSLTSGGNRDEQFF
TGTGCCAGCAGCTTGACTAGCGGGGGTAATAGGGATGAGCAGTTCTTC
>TRBV30|NA|TRBJ2-7|many
CAWSVGGNLYEQYF
TGTGCCTGGAGTGTTGGAGGAAATCTCTACGAGCAGTACTTC
>TRBV4-1|NA|TRBJ2-2|many
CASSQEGRGAGELFF
TGCGCCAGCAGCCAAGAGGGCAGGGGCGCCGGGGAGCTGTTTTTT
>TRBV29-1|NA|TRBJ1-2|few
CSVEKRSNYGYTF
TGCAGCGTTGAAAAGCGCTCTAACTATGGCTACACCTTC
>TRBV6-5|NA|TRBJ1-2|few
CASSLGGTGYTF
TGTGCCAGCAGCCTTGGAGGGACTGGCTACACCTTC